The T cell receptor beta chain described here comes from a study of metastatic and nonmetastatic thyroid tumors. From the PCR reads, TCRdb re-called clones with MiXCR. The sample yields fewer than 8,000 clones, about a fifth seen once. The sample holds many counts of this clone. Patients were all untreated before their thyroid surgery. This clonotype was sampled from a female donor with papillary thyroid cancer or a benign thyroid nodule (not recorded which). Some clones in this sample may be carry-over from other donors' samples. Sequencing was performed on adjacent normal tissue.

The CDR3 nucleotides are TGTGCCAGCAGCGGGACAGGGGGTTCGTGGCAGCCCCAGCATTTT. Translation gives CASSGTGGSWQPQHF. The V and J genes are TRBV7-9 and TRBJ1-5, with TRBD1 identical over 11 bases. This CDR3 comprises 15 residues. Germline V CDR1 and CDR2: SEHNR, FQNEAQ (reference sequence). V was pared by 5 bases and J by 7 bases, with 7 bases of the junction left unmatched.